This T cell receptor beta chain was captured by sequencing in a study of blood T cell repertoires in COVID-19. For the study at large: Acute and convalescent COVID-19 samples came from the United States, Italy and Spain. The cDNA or gDNA used as material had been derived from T cells, B-cell-depleted T cells, or PBMCs.

CDR3 size: 13 residues. Germline CDR1 and CDR2: ENHRY and SYGVKD. Trimming left V 4 bases short and J 0 bases short, with 4 bases between. In the study's own analysis: Amplification of reference gene primers was used by the study to estimate nucleated cell counts. The table came from immunoSEQ multiplex PCR; TCRdb's copy has only in-frame clones and leaves some out. The DNA was the basis for D and trimming; V, J and clone size are from that table. There are 70,000 or so clones in the sample; more than 75% occur only once, and around 1.5% lies in the top ten. The sequencing sample was made of peripheral blood. The sequence was collected from a human donor in a cohort sampled during active COVID-19. The rearrangement joins TRBV10-3 to TRBJ1-3; D unclear. CDR3 bases: TGTGCCATCAGTGGAGACTCTGGAAACACCATATATTTT. Translated, it gives CAISGDSGNTIYF.